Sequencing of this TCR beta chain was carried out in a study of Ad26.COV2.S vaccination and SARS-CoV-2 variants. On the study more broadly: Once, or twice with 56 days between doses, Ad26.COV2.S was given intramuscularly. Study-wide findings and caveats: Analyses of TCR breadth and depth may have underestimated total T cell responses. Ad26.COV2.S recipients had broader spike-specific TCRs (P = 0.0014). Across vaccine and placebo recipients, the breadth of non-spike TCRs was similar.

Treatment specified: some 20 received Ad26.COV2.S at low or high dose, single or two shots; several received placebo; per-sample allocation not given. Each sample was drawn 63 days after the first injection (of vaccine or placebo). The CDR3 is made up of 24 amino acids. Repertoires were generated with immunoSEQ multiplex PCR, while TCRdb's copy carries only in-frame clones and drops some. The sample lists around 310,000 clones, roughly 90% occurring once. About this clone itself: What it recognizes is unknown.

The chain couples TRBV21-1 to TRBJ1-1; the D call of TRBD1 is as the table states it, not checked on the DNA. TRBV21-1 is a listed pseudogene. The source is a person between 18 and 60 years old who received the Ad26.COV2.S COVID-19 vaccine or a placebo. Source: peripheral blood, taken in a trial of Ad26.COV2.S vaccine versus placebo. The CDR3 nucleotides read TGTGCCAGCAGCAAAGCGCGTTTTTTTCTGAGACAGGGGGCTCTAATTGTTCGGAACACTGAAGCTTTCTTT. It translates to CASSKARFFLRQGALIVRNTEAFF.